These T cell receptor beta chains were read from a single sample in a study of T cell responses to AZD1222 COVID-19 vaccine. Only in-frame clones appear in the TCRdb table, and some are missing; sequencing was by immunoSEQ multiplex PCR. The repertoire holds about 120,000 clones, with roughly 90% as singletons. This specimen consisted of peripheral blood, obtained on day 0 of AZD1222 vaccination. These receptors were collected from an adult in good health. Each CDR3 is given with its conserved first and last residue. A D gene is named only where the DNA matches it firmly. Clone size is not always given. Where it is, it says once, few, many or a class for expanded clones.

D	V	J	size	DNA	CDR3
-	TRBV7-2	TRBJ1-2	-	TGTGCCAGCAGCTTAGCAGGGATCGGCTATGGCTACACCTTC	CASSLAGIGYGYTF
TRBD2	TRBV28	TRBJ2-5	-	TGTGCCAGCAGTTTGGATATTGGACTAGCGGGGGAAGAGACCCAGTACTTC	CASSLDIGLAGEETQYF
-	TRBV2	TRBJ1-1	-	TGTGCCAGCAGTGGACCTCTGAACACTGAAGCTTTCTTT	CASSGPLNTEAFF
-	TRBV7-9	TRBJ1-1	-	TGTGCCAGCAGCTTAGGACAAAACACTGAAGCTTTCTTT	CASSLGQNTEAFF
TRBD2	TRBV7-2	TRBJ2-5	-	TGTGCCAGCAGCTCGGGACTAGCGGATACTGAGACCCAGTACTTC	CASSSGLADTETQYF
-	TRBV5-6	TRBJ1-2	-	TGTGCCAGCAGCTTCGGACCAAACTATGGCTACACCTTC	CASSFGPNYGYTF
TRBD2	TRBV10-3	TRBJ2-3	-	TGTGCCATCAGTGTGCAGGCTAGCGGGAAAACAGATACGCAGTATTTT	CAISVQASGKTDTQYF
-	TRBV6-2/TRBV6-3	TRBJ2-7	-	TGTGCCAGCAGTAGGGCAGGTTCGAGCTCCTACGAGCAGTACTTC	CASSRAGSSSYEQYF
-	TRBV7-9	TRBJ2-7	-	TGTGCCAGCGCGGGGACGGAGGACCTTTACGAGCAGTACTTC	CASAGTEDLYEQYF
-	TRBV2	TRBJ2-1	few	TGTGCCAGCAGTGAAAGGGAACAGGATGAGCAGTTCTTC	CASSEREQDEQFF
TRBD1	TRBV4-1	TRBJ2-1	once	TGCGCCAGCAGCCAGGGACAGGGGGTAAATGAGCAGTTCTTC	CASSQGQGVNEQFF
-	TRBV2	TRBJ1-5	-	TGTGCCAGCAGTGAGGTAGGACAGACAAATCAGCCCCAGCATTTT	CASSEVGQTNQPQHF
-	TRBV5-6	TRBJ1-5	few	TGTGCCAGCAGCTTAGGGGTCGGCCAGCCCCAGCATTTT	CASSLGVGQPQHF
TRBD2	TRBV9	TRBJ2-7	-	TGTGCCAGCAGCGAGGGGACTAGCGGGGGCCCCTACGAGCAGTACTTC	CASSEGTSGGPYEQYF
-	TRBV7-9	TRBJ1-1	-	TGTGCCAGCAGCCGGGGGGAGTACACTGAAGCTTTCTTT	CASSRGEYTEAFF
TRBD1	TRBV29-1	TRBJ1-2	-	TGCAGCGTTGCGACAGGGAGCTATGGCTACACCTTC	CSVATGSYGYTF
-	TRBV18	TRBJ2-7	-	TGTGCCAGCTCACCATCCCCAGGGCCCACGATCAGATACGAGCAGTACTTC	CASSPSPGPTIRYEQYF
-	TRBV3-1/TRBV3-2	TRBJ2-7	-	TGTGCCAGTGATTTCGGGGGACCCTACGAGCAGTACTTC	CASDFGGPYEQYF
-	TRBV5-1	TRBJ1-3	-	TGCGCCAGCAGCTCTACTTCAGGGTCATCTGGAAACACCATATATTTT	CASSSTSGSSGNTIYF
-	TRBV3-1/TRBV3-2	TRBJ1-2	-	TGTGCCAGCAGCCAAGTCGGGTCACTAACTTACACCTTC	CASSQVGSLTYTF
-	TRBV6-1	TRBJ2-3	once	TGTGCCAGCAGTGAAGCTTACACAGATACGCAGTATTTT	CASSEAYTDTQYF
TRBD2	TRBV27	TRBJ2-3	-	TGTGCCAGCAGTTTACGGGTTAGCGGGATAACAGATACGCAGTATTTT	CASSLRVSGITDTQYF
-	TRBV4-3	TRBJ2-1	-	TGCGCCAGCAGCCAAGTCGGGCTGGGCAATGAGCAGTTCTTC	CASSQVGLGNEQFF
-	TRBV28	TRBJ1-2	-	TGTGCCAGCAGTTTCCCGCCCACCTTC	CASSFPPTF
TRBD1	TRBV4-1	TRBJ2-1	-	TGCGCCAGCAGCCAAGATGGGACAGGGCGCAATGAGCAGTTCTTC	CASSQDGTGRNEQFF
-	TRBV9	TRBJ2-1	-	TGTGCCAGCAGCGTAGCGAGCGGTCCAGGGGAGCAGTTCTTC	CASSVASGPGEQFF
TRBD1	TRBV7-2	TRBJ1-1	-	TGTGCCAGCAGCGAAGACCGGGACAGGGGGCTTCTGAACACTGAAGCTTTCTTT	CASSEDRDRGLLNTEAFF
TRBD1	TRBV24-1	TRBJ2-1	once	TGTGCCACCACTACGACAGGGAAGGGCAATGAGCAGTTCTTC	CATTTTGKGNEQFF
-	TRBV5-6	TRBJ1-4	-	TGTGCCAGCAGCTACTATGGCACTAATGAAAAACTGTTTTTT	CASSYYGTNEKLFF
-	TRBV6-2/TRBV6-3	TRBJ2-5	-	TGTGCCAGCAGTTACTGGGAGGTAGGAGGGGATCAAGAGACCCAGTACTTC	CASSYWEVGGDQETQYF
-	TRBV28	TRBJ2-7	-	TGTGCCAGCAGTTTAGGTGTGGTGGGGAACTACGAGCAGTACTTC	CASSLGVVGNYEQYF
TRBD1	TRBV4-1	TRBJ2-3	-	TGCGCCAGCAGTCCCGGACAGGGCACAGATACGCAGTATTTT	CASSPGQGTDTQYF
-	TRBV7-2	TRBJ1-2	-	TGTGCCAGCAGCTTAACCAGTGCCTATGGCTACACCTTC	CASSLTSAYGYTF
-	TRBV6-6	TRBJ1-6	-	TGTGCCAGCAGTCCTGAAAGAAATTCACCCCTCCACTTT	CASSPERNSPLHF
-	TRBV10-2	TRBJ1-2	-	TGCGCGACACGGGGAAACTATGGCTACACCTTC	CATRGNYGYTF
-	TRBV7-2	TRBJ1-1	-	TGTGCCAGCAGCTTCGCCCCTGTAGGCACTGGCACTGAAGCTTTCTTT	CASSFAPVGTGTEAFF
-	TRBV7-2	TRBJ1-5	once	TGTGCCAGCAGCAGCGAGGGGGGTCAGCCCCAGCATTTT	CASSSEGGQPQHF
-	TRBV6-5	TRBJ1-3	-	TGTGCCAGCAGGAGAGACAGAGACTCTGGAAACACCATATATTTT	CASRRDRDSGNTIYF
-	TRBV4-3	TRBJ2-3	-	TGCGCCAGCAGCCAAGGGATAGGGAAGGGCACAGATACGCAGTATTTT	CASSQGIGKGTDTQYF
-	TRBV7-8	TRBJ1-1	-	TGTGCCAGCAGACCAAATACAGGGCCCCAGAACACTGAAGCTTTCTTT	CASRPNTGPQNTEAFF
-	TRBV7-9	TRBJ2-1	-	TGTGCCAGCAGCTTAACGCAGGACTACAATGAGCAGTTCTTC	CASSLTQDYNEQFF
-	TRBV10-1	TRBJ2-2	once	TGCGCCAGCAGTGAAGTGTACACCGGGGAGCTGTTTTTT	CASSEVYTGELFF